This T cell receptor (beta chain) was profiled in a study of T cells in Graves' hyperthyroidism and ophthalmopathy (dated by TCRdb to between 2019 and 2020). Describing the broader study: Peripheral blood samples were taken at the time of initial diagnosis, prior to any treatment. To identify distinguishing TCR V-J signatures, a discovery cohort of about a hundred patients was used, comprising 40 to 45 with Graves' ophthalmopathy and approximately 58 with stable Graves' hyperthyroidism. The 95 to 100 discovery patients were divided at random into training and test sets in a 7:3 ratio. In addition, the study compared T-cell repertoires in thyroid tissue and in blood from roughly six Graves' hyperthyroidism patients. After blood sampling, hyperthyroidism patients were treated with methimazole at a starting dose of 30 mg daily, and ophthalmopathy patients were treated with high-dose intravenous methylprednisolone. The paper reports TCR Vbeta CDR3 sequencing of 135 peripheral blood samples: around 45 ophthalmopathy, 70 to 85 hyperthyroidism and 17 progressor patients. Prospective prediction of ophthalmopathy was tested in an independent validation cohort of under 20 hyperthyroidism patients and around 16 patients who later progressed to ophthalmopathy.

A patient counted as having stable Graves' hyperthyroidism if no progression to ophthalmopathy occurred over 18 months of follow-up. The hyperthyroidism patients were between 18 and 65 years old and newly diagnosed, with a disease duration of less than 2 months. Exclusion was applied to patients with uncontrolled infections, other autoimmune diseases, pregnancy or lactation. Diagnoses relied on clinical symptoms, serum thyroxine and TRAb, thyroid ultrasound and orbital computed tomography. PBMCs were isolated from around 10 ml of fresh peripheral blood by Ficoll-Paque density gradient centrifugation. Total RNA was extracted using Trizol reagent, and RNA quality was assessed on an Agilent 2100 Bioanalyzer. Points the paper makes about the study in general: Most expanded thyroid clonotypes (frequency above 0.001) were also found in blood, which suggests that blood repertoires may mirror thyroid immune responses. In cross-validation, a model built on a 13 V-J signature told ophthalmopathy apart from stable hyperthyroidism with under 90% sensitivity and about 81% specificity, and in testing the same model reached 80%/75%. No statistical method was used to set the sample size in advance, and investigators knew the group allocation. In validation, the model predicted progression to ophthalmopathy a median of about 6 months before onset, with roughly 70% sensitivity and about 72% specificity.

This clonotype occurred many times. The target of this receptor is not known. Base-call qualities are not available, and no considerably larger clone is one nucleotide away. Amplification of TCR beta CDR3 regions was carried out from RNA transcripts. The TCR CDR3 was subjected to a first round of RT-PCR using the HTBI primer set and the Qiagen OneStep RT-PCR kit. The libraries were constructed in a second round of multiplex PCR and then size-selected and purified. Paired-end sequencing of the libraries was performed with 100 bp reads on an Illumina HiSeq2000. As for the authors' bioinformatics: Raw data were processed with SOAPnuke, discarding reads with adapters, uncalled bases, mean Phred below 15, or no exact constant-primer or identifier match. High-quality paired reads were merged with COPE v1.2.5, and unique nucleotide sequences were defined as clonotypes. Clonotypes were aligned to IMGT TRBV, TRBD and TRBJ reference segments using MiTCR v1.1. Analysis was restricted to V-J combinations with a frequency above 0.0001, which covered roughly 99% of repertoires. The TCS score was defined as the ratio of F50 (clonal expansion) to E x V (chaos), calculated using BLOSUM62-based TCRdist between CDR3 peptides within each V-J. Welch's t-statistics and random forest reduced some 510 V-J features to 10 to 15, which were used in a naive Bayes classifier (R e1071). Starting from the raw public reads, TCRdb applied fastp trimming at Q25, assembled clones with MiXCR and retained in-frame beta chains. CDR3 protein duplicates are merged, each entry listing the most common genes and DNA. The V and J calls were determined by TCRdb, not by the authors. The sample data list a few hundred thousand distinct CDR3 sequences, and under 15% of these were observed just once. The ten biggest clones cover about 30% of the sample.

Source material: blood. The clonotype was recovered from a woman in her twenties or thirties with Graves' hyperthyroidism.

The nucleotide sequence reads as follows: TGCAGTGCCAAGACCCGGGACACCTACGAGCAGTACTTC. This codes for CSAKTRDTYEQYF. The chain employs TRBV20-1 and TRBJ2-7; a weak D assignment points to TRBD1 (6 bases agree). The CDR3 runs 13 residues from the cysteine to the phenylalanine. Only the CDR3 part of the read is kept: 39 bases, read in frame from the first base. Trimming takes 6 bases from V and 2 bases from J, and the germline ends sit 14 bases apart. CDR1 and CDR2, per the germline V gene (reference sequence), are DFQATT and SNEGSKA.